Below, 28 T cell receptor beta chains from the same sample are listed, as sequenced in a study of cytomegalovirus exposure and HLA in healthy donors. PCR used 60 Vbeta primers and 13 Jbeta primers. The table came from immunoSEQ multiplex PCR; TCRdb's copy has only in-frame clones and leaves some out. There are 100,000 to 150,000 clones in the sample; 70% to 80% occur only once, and more than 1.5% lies in the top ten. Sequenced sample: PBMCs. These TCRs come from a man aged 50 or older in good health and CMV-seronegative.

The table lists this clone with a few counts. This chain joins TRBV30 and TRBJ1-5, with a tentative D call TRBD1 (6 bases). The CDR3 totals 10 residues. CDR1 and CDR2 (germline): GTSNPN, SVGIG (reference sequence). V was shortened by 5 bases and J by 7 bases, with 6 bases between the two germline ends. CDR3 coding DNA: TGTGCCTGGGGACAGCAGCCCCAGCATTTT. Amino acid sequence: CAWGQQPQHF. Full variable domain (remainder filled in from reference TRBV30 and TRBJ1-5): SQTIHQWPATLVQPVGSPLSLECTVEGTSNPNLYWYRQAAGRGLQLLFYSVGIGQISSEVPQNLSASRPQDRQFILSSKKLLLSDSGFYLCAWGQQPQHFGDGTRLSIL.

This chain joins TRBV5-5 and TRBJ2-1, with TRBD2 as a possible D gene (5 bases). V dropped 4 bases and J dropped 0 bases, with 14 bases sitting between them. The CDR3 runs to 16 residues. Germline V CDR1 and CDR2: SGHKS, YYEKEE (reference sequence). CDR3 amino acids: CASSPTRESSYNEQFF. CDR3 coding DNA: TGTGCCAGCAGCCCAACCCGGGAAAGCTCCTACAATGAGCAGTTCTTC.

The chain has TRBV29-1 and TRBJ1-3; the D gene is possibly TRBD1 (5 bases). This CDR3 is built from 14 residues. The germline V gene has CDR1 SQVTM and CDR2 ANQGSEA. Trimming removed 1 base at V and 0 bases at J, with 7 bases between. CDR3 residues: CSVEAGGSGNTIYF. The CDR3 nucleotides read TGCAGCGTTGAAGCCGGGGGCTCTGGAAACACCATATATTTT.

The rearrangement links TRBV4-1 to TRBJ2-3; D perhaps matches TRBD2 (5 bases). Germline assignment: CDR1 MGHRA and CDR2 YSYEKL. The length of the CDR3 is 15 residues. V shed 2 bases and J shed 2 bases, with 11 bases lying between them. CDR3 DNA sequence: TGCGCCAGCAGCCAACTAGCCCTTTCCACAGATACGCAGTATTTT. It is translated as CASSQLALSTDTQYF.

With regard to this clone: At the DNA level, this CDR3 is encoded by other sequences in the same sample as well. This chain uses TRBV7-6 with TRBJ2-3; 9 bases are a match to TRBD2. With 3 bases clipped from V and 4 bases from J, the junction kept 5 bases outside the gene matches. Germline-derived CDR1 and CDR2 are SGHVS and FNYEAQ. CDR3 size: 15 residues. The DNA for the CDR3 is TGTGCCAGCAGCTTGGGCGGGGGGGCTGCAGATACGCAGTATTTT. It translates to CASSLGGGAADTQYF.

The chain carries TRBV4-3 and TRBJ2-3; maybe TRBD2 (5 bases). Germline-derived CDR1 and CDR2 are LGHNA and YSLEER. Trimming took off 3 bases at V and 6 bases at J, with 10 bases between the two ends. The CDR3 loop spans 13 amino acids. The CDR3: CASSQDLGDTQYF. CDR3 nucleotides: TGCGCCAGCAGCCAGGACTTGGGGGATACGCAGTATTTT.

The rearrangement uses TRBV9 and TRBJ2-1, with 7 bases aligning to TRBD2. The CDR3 extends over 18 amino acids. V trimming: 0 bases; J trimming: 9 bases; junction bases outside the gene matches: 18. The germline V gene has CDR1 SGDLS and CDR2 YYNGEE. CDR3 DNA: TGTGCCAGCAGCGTAGAGGTGTTTGGTGGGGGGGTGAGCAGTGAGCAGTTCTTC. Its protein is CASSVEVFGGGVSSEQFF.

The gene calls are TRBV5-1 and TRBJ2-3, with D perhaps TRBD1 (6 bases). The CDR3 has 16 amino acids. V lost 4 bases to trimming and J lost 0 bases, with 15 bases between them. The germline gives CDR1 SGHRS, CDR2 YFSETQ. The CDR3 spells CASSRTSDSSTDTQYF. CDR3 nucleotide sequence: TGCGCCAGCAGCCGAACATCGGACAGTAGCACAGATACGCAGTATTTT.

This sequence joins TRBV9 and TRBJ1-1, with 7 bases lining up with TRBD1. J lost 1 base, V lost 3 bases, and 12 bases had no gene match. CDR3 length equals 17 residues. Germline V gives CDR1 SGDLS, CDR2 YYNGEE. CDR3 sequence: CASSELEQGYPNTEAFF. CDR3 coding DNA: TGTGCCAGCAGCGAACTTGAACAGGGGTACCCGAACACTGAAGCTTTCTTT.

CDR3 DNA: TGTGCCAGCAGCTTACAGGGGCTGGGTGAGCAGTTCTTC. Residues: CASSLQGLGEQFF. This sequence joins TRBV13 and TRBJ2-1; D possibly corresponds to TRBD1 (6 bases). The CDR3 consists of 13 residues. V gave up 2 bases and J gave up 9 bases, with 11 bases separating them. Germline V gene sequence: CDR1 PRHDT, CDR2 FYEKMQ (reference sequence).

This chain links TRBV4-3 with TRBJ2-1; TRBD2 is a possible D gene (5 bases). Germline values: CDR1 LGHNA, CDR2 YSLEER. The V and J ends lost 0 bases and 9 bases respectively, with 9 bases between them. The CDR3 has 13 residues. The CDR3 sequence is CASSQDWRVEQFF. The CDR3 nucleotides are TGCGCCAGCAGCCAAGATTGGCGGGTTGAGCAGTTCTTC.

This chain connects TRBV5-5 to TRBJ2-7, with D possibly matching TRBD1 (6 bases). The CDR3 contains 13 residues. The germline V gene encodes CDR1 SGHKS and CDR2 YYEKEE (reference sequence). V lost 0 bases and J 3 bases, leaving 7 bases between the germline ends. The CDR3 nucleotides read TGTGCCAGCAGCTTGGGACAGGACTACGAGCAGTACTTC. Protein: CASSLGQDYEQYF.

This clone was observed a handful of times. The V and J genes are TRBV19 and TRBJ1-1; 7 positions match TRBD1. Germline CDR1 reads LNHDA; CDR2 reads SQIVND (reference sequence). The CDR3 runs 14 residues. The V and J ends lost 4 bases and 5 bases, in that order; junction bases with no gene match: 7. The CDR3 DNA follows: TGTGCCAGTAGTAAAACGACAGGGCATACTGAAGCTTTCTTT. It is translated as CASSKTTGHTEAFF.

This clone was detected only a few times. This chain connects TRBV11-2 to TRBJ2-1; D ambiguous. This CDR3 region has 15 residues. Germline lookup yields CDR1 SGHAT and CDR2 FQNNGV. Trimming stripped 4 bases from V and 0 bases from J, with 10 bases between. In DNA form, the CDR3 reads TGTGCCAGCAGCTCACCAATGAGCTCCTACAATGAGCAGTTCTTC. It encodes CASSSPMSSYNEQFF.

This chain uses TRBV29-1 with TRBJ2-5; D is perhaps TRBD1 (5 bases). CDR3 length equals 15 residues. V gave up 2 bases and J gave up 4 bases, with 17 bases separating them. Per the germline V gene, CDR1 is SQVTM and CDR2 is ANQGSEA. In nucleotides, the CDR3 is TGCAGCGTTGAAATGCCCCCCGGAAGGGGAGAGACCCAGTACTTC. This sequence encodes CSVEMPPGRGETQYF.

The V call is TRBV10-1, the J call TRBJ2-5; 7 positions agree with TRBD1. Germline-derived CDR1 and CDR2 are WNHNN and SYGVQD (reference sequence). The trim removed 4 bases at V and 5 bases at J, leaving 7 bases unmatched. The CDR3 length is 14 residues. CDR3 loop: CASSAQGSGETQYF. In DNA, the CDR3 is TGCGCCAGCAGTGCACAGGGGTCTGGGGAGACCCAGTACTTC.

The chain has TRBV25-1 and TRBJ1-1; D gene ambiguous. Germline V gene sequence: CDR1 MGHDK, CDR2 SYGVNS. The CDR3 contains 15 residues. V was shortened by 4 bases and J by 1 base, with 13 bases between the two germline ends. In DNA form, the CDR3 reads TGTGCCAGCAGTGCCCAGACACACCAGAACACTGAAGCTTTCTTT. This sequence encodes CASSAQTHQNTEAFF.

The rearrangement uses TRBV28 and TRBJ2-7; D perhaps matches TRBD1 (6 bases). Germline V gene sequence: CDR1 MDHEN, CDR2 SYDVKM. With 4 bases removed from V and 2 bases from J, the gap between germline ends came to 9 bases. CDR3 length: 13 residues. As DNA, the CDR3 is TGTGCCAGCAGTTCAGGGGTTACCTACGAGCAGTACGTC. It encodes CASSSGVTYEQYV.

The sample holds one count of this clone. This rearrangement joins TRBV29-1 to TRBJ1-1; D gene uncertain. The CDR3 totals 12 residues. From germline, CDR1 is SQVTM and CDR2 ANQGSEA. V dropped 1 base and J dropped 11 bases, with 14 bases sitting between them. The DNA of the CDR3 is TGCAGCGTTGAAGTCGGACGGACTGGTGCTTTCTTT. This gives the protein CSVEVGRTGAFF.

This clone has a single count. V gene TRBV9 combines with J gene TRBJ1-2; perhaps TRBD1 as D (6 bases). V was clipped by 3 bases and J by 7 bases, with 13 bases between them. The V gene's germline CDR1 is SGDLS and CDR2 YYNGEE. The CDR3 is 13 residues long. In DNA form, the CDR3 reads TGTGCCAGCAGCGAAAGCACAGGGTCTGGCTACACCTTC. Its protein is CASSESTGSGYTF.

This chain uses TRBV28 with TRBJ1-3; 7 bases agree with TRBD1. Trimming removed 3 bases from V and 4 bases from J; junction bases left unmatched: 9. Germline CDR1 is MDHEN and CDR2 is SYDVKM. This CDR3 has 16 amino acids. CDR3 sequence reads: CASSFWGQRTGNTIYF. The CDR3, as DNA: TGTGCCAGCAGTTTTTGGGGACAGAGGACCGGAAACACCATATATTTT.

The chain uses TRBV5-1 and TRBJ2-1; D is ambiguous. Per germline, CDR1 SGHRS and CDR2 YFSETQ. V was pared by 4 bases and J by 5 bases, with 7 bases between. The CDR3 consists of 12 residues. The CDR3: CASSLGHNEQFF. Here the CDR3 DNA reads TGCGCCAGCAGCCTAGGTCACAATGAGCAGTTCTTC.

The chain joins TRBV19 to TRBJ2-7, with unresolved D. The CDR3 has 11 amino acids. V dropped 1 base and J dropped 9 bases, with 7 bases sitting between them. Germline assignment: CDR1 LNHDA and CDR2 SQIVND (reference sequence). This chain's CDR3 is CASSIAKRQYF. The CDR3 nucleotides read TGTGCCAGTAGTATAGCGAAGCGGCAGTACTTC.

A few counts support this clone. The chain uses TRBV2 and TRBJ1-4; D is unclear. This CDR3 has 14 residues. Germline lookup yields CDR1 SNHLY and CDR2 FYNNEI. V lost 5 bases to trimming and J lost 2 bases, with 9 bases between them. The CDR3 loop is CASSLIRTNEKLFF. Written as DNA, the CDR3 is TGTGCCAGCAGTCTAATCCGGACTAATGAAAAACTGTTTTTT. Variable domain in full (rest from reference TRBV2 and TRBJ1-4): EPEVTQTPSHQVTQMGQEVILRCVPISNHLYFYWYRQILGQKVEFLVSFYNNEISEKSEIFDDQFSVERPDGSNFTLKIRSTKLEDSAMYFCASSLIRTNEKLFFGSGTQLSVL.

J is TRBJ2-2 and V is TRBV10-3, with 14 bases identical to TRBD2. Germline CDR1 and CDR2: ENHRY and SYGVKD. The CDR3 runs to 14 residues. V was pared by 10 bases and J by 6 bases, with 4 bases of the junction left unmatched. This CDR3 reads CATGLAGGPGELFF. CDR3 sequence (DNA): TGTGCCACTGGACTAGCGGGGGGCCCCGGGGAGCTGTTTTTT.

CDR3 sequence reads: CAWNFQGMNTEAFF. DNA of the CDR3: TGTGCCTGGAATTTTCAGGGGATGAACACTGAAGCTTTCTTT. The rearrangement links TRBV30 to TRBJ1-1; D possibly corresponds to TRBD1 (6 bases). Per germline, CDR1 GTSNPN and CDR2 SVGIG (reference sequence). V lost 4 bases to trimming and J lost 0 bases, with 12 bases between them. There are 14 residues in the CDR3. The variable domain in full, completed from reference TRBV30 and TRBJ1-1, reads SQTIHQWPATLVQPVGSPLSLECTVEGTSNPNLYWYRQAAGRGLQLLFYSVGIGQISSEVPQNLSASRPQDRQFILSSKKLLLSDSGFYLCAWNFQGMNTEAFFGQGTRLTVV.

In DNA form, the CDR3 reads TGTGCAAGTCGCTTCACAGCTGGACAGGGAGGCAGAGAGACCCAGTACTTC. Amino acid sequence: CASRFTAGQGGRETQYF. The rearrangement uses TRBV12-2 and TRBJ2-5; the D call in the table, TRBD1, was not verified against the DNA. TRBV12-2 is a pseudogene locus. The CDR3 is made up of 17 amino acids.

The gene calls are TRBV5-1 and TRBJ2-5; no reliable D call. The CDR3 is 13 amino acids. Germline assignment: CDR1 SGHRS and CDR2 YFSETQ. V was clipped by 4 bases and J by 5 bases, with 12 bases between them. The CDR3 here is CASSTALEETQYF. CDR3 nucleotide sequence: TGCGCCAGCAGCACTGCCTTAGAGGAGACCCAGTACTTC.